This TCR beta chain derives from a study of blood T cell repertoires in COVID-19. Cohort placement rested on clinical history that participants reported themselves. CDR3 length: 15 residues. Germline-derived CDR1 and CDR2 are SGHAT and FQNNGV. Trimming pared 3 bases from V and 1 base from J, leaving 13 bases between. The repertoire was sequenced with immunoSEQ multiplex PCR; TCRdb's copy has only in-frame clones and lacks some. The sample includes just over 300,000 clones, around 86% of them seen just once. This clone has a count of ten or more. The V and J genes are TRBV11-2 and TRBJ2-7; tentatively, D is TRBD2 (6 bases). The clonotype was recovered from a man between 25 and 39 years old who had recovered from COVID-19. The sample comprised PBMCs or T cells enriched from blood (not recorded which). CDR3 in DNA: TGTGCCAGCAGCTTTGGGCTAGCGTTGTCCTACGAGCAGTACTTC. Translation: CASSFGLALSYEQYF.